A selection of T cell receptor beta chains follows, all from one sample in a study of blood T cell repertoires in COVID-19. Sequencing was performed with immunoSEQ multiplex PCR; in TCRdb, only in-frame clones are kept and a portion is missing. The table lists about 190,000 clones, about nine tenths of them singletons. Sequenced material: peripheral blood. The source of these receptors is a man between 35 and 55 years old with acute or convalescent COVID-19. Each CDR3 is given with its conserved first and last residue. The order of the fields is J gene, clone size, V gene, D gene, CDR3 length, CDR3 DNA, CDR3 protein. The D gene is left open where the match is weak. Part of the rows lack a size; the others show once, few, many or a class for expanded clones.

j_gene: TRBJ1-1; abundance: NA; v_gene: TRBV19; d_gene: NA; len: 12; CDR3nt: TGTGCCAGTAGTTATTTTAACACTGAAGCTTTCTTT; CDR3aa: CASSYFNTEAFF
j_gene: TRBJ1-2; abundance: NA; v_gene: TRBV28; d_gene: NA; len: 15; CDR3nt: TGTGCCTCCATCCTCGCGGGGAGCAACATTGGGGGCTACACCTTC; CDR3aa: CASILAGSNIGGYTF
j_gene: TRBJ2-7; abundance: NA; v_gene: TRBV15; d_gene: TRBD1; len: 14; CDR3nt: TGTGCCACCAGCAGAGTCGGGACAGGTTACGAGCAGTACTTC; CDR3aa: CATSRVGTGYEQYF
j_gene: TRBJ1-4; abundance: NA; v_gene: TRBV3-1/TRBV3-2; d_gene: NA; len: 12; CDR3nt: TGTGCCAGCAGCCAAACGGATGAAAAACTGTTTTTT; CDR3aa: CASSQTDEKLFF
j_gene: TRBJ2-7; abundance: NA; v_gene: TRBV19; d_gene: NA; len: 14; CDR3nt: TGTGCCAGTAGTCCCAACCAGGTGTCGTACGAGCAGTACTTC; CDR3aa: CASSPNQVSYEQYF
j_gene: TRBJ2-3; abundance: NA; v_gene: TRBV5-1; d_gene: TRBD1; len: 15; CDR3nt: TGCGCCAGCAGCTTGGCCAGGGGGACGTCGGATACGCAGTATTTT; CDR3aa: CASSLARGTSDTQYF
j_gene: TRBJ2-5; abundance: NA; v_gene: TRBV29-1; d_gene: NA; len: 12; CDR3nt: TGCAGCGTTGCTACAGGTCAAGAGACCCAGTACTTC; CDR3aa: CSVATGQETQYF
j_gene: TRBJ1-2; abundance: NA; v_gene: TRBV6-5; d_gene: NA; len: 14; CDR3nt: TGTGCCAGCAGTTACTCGAGTACAGGGCGTGGCTACACCTTC; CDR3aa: CASSYSSTGRGYTF
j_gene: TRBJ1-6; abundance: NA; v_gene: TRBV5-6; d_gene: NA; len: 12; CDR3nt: TGTGCCAGCAGCTTGACAGGTTTTCCCCTCCACTTT; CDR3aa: CASSLTGFPLHF
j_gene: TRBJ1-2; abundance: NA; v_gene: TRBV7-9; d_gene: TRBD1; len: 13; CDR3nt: TGTGCCAGCAGCTTGGGACAGGGAGATGGCTACACCTTC; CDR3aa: CASSLGQGDGYTF
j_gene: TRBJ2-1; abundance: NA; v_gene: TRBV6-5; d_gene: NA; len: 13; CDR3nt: TGTGCCAGCAGTAAGGACTCCCCAAATGAGCAGTTCTTC; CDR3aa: CASSKDSPNEQFF
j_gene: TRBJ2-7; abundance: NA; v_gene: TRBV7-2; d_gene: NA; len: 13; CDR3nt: TGTGCCAGCAAGGCGGGGGCAGAATACGAGCAGTACTTC; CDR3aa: CASKAGAEYEQYF
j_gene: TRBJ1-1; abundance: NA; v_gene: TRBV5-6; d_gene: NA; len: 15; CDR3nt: TGTGCCAGCAGCTTGGTTGGAGGGTATCGGACTGAAGCTTTCTTT; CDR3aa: CASSLVGGYRTEAFF
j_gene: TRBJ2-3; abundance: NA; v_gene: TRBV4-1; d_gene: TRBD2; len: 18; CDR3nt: TGCGCCAGCAGCAGACTAGCGGGGGGGGGCGTATCCACAGATACGCAGTATTTT; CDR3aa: CASSRLAGGGVSTDTQYF
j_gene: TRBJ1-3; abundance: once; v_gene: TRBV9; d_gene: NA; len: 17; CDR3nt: TGTGCCAGCAGCCCCACACAGGGATTTACCTCTGGAAACACCATATATTTT; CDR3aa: CASSPTQGFTSGNTIYF
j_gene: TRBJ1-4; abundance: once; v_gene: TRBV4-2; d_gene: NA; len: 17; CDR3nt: TGTGCCAGCAGCCAAGGGACTAGGCTTGCCTTGAATGAAAAACTGTTTTTT; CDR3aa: CASSQGTRLALNEKLFF
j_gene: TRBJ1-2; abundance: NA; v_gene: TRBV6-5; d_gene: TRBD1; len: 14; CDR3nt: TGTGCCAGCAGTTCACATCAGGGGGCGAATGGCTACACCTTC; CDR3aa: CASSSHQGANGYTF
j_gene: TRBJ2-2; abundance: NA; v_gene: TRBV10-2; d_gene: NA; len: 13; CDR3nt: TGCGCCAGCACCGGGGAAAACACCGGGGAGCTGTTTTTT; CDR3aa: CASTGENTGELFF
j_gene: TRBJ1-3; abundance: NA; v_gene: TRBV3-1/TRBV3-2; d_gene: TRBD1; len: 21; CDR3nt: TGTGCCAGCAGCCATCCATTGAAGGGGACAGCTCACGCTCGCTCTGGAAACACCATATATTTT; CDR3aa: CASSHPLKGTAHARSGNTIYF
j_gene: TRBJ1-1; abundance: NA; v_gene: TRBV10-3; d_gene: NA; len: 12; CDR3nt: TGTGCCATCAGGCGGAGCGGGGGAGAAGCTTTCTTT; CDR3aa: CAIRRSGGEAFF
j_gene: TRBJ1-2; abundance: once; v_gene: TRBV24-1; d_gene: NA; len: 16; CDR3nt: TGTGCCACCAGTACTTCATTAGGCAGGGGAAACTATGGCTACACCTTC; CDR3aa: CATSTSLGRGNYGYTF
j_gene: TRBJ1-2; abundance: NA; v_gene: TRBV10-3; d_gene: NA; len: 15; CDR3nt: TGTGCCATCAGGGCGGCGACAGACCCTAACTATGGCTACACCTTC; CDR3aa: CAIRAATDPNYGYTF
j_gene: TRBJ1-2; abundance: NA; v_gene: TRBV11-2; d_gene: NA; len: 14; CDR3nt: TGTGCCAGCAGCTCCTTCCAGGGGAAGATGGGCTACACCTTC; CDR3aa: CASSSFQGKMGYTF
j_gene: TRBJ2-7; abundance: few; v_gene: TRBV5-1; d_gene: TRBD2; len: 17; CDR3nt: TGCGCCAGCAGCTTTGAGTCTGGACTAGCGGGCCTCTACGAGCAGTACTTC; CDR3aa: CASSFESGLAGLYEQYF
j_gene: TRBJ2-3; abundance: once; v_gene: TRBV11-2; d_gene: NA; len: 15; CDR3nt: TGTGCCAGCAGCTCGCCCAGGGTCGGCACAGATACGCAGTATTTT; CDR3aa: CASSSPRVGTDTQYF
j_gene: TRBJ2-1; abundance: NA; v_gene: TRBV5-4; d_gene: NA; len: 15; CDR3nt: TGTGCCAGCAGCTCCGCCGACAGGCACGCCGGTGAGCAGTTCTTC; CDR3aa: CASSSADRHAGEQFF
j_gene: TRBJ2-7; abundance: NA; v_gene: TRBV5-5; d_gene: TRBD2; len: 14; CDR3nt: TGTGCCAGCAGCTTGGCGGGGGGACTCTACGAGCAGTACTTC; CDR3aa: CASSLAGGLYEQYF
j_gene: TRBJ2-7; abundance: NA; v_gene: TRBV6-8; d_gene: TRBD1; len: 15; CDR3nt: TGTGCCAGCATCGCCCGGGGACAGGGGACCAACGAGCAGTACTTC; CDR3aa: CASIARGQGTNEQYF
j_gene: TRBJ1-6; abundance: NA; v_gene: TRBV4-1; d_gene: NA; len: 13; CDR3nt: TGCGCCAGCAGCCAAGAAGGAGATTCACCCCTCCACTTT; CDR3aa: CASSQEGDSPLHF
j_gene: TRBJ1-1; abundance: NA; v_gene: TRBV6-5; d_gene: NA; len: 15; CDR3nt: TGTGCCAGCAGCCTGGTATTACAGGATTACACTGAAGCTTTCTTT; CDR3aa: CASSLVLQDYTEAFF
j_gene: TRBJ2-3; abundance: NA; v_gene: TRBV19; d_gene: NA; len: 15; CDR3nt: TGTGCCACCAGCGAGGGGGAGTTTAGGGCAGATACGCAGTATTTT; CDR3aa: CATSEGEFRADTQYF
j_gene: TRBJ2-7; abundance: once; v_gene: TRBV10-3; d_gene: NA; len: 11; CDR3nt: TGTGCCATCAGCCCCCGGGTGGAGCAGTACTTC; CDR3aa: CAISPRVEQYF
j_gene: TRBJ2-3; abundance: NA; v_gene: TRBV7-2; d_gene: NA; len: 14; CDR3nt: TGTGCCAGCAGCCCCATGGGGGCCACAGATACGCAGTATTTT; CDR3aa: CASSPMGATDTQYF
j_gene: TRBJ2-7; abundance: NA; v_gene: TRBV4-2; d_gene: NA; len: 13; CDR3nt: TGTGCCAGCAGCCAAGATAGAGGGTACGAGCAGTACTTC; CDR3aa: CASSQDRGYEQYF
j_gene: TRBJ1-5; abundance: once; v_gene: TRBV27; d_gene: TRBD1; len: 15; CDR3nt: TGTGCCAGCAGTTCGACAGGGTATAGCAATCAGCCCCAGCATTTT; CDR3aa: CASSSTGYSNQPQHF
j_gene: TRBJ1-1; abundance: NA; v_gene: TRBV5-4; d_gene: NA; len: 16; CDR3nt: TGTGCCAGCAGCGTTGTCCTTAGAGGCGGTCGCACTGAAGCTTTCTTT; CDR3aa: CASSVVLRGGRTEAFF
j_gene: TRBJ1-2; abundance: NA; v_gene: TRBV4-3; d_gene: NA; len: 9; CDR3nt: TGCGCCAGCAGCCAACCGCGTCCATTC; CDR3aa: CASSQPRPF
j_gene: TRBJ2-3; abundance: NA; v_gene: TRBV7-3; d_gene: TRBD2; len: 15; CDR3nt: TGTGCCAGCAGCTTACAAGCGGGGCGCACAGATACGCAGTATTTT; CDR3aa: CASSLQAGRTDTQYF
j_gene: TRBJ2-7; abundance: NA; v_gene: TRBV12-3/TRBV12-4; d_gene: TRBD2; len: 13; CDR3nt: TGTGCCAGCAGTTTTCGGGGGGGCTACGAGCAGTACTTC; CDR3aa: CASSFRGGYEQYF
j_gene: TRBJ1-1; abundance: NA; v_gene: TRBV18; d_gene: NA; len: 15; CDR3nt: TGTGCCAGCTCACCGTGGGGGCAGCTGAACACTGAAGCTTTCTTT; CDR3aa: CASSPWGQLNTEAFF
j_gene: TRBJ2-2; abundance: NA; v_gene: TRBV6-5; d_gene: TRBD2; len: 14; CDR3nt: TGTGCCAGCAGCCGGGAGGGTTACACCGGGGAGCTGTTTTTT; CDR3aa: CASSREGYTGELFF
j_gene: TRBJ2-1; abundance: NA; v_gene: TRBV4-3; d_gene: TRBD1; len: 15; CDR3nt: TGCGCCAGCAGACAGGGGCCGGGTCTAGGGAATGAGCAGTTCTTC; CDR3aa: CASRQGPGLGNEQFF
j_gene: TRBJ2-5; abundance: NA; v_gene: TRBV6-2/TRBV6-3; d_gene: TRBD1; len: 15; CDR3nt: TGTGCCAGCAGTTACCAGCGACAGGGGAAAGAGACCCAGTACTTC; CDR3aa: CASSYQRQGKETQYF
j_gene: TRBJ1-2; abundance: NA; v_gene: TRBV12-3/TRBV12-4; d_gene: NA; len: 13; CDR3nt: TGTGCCAGCAGCTATGGTGTCCGCTATGGCTACACCTTC; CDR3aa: CASSYGVRYGYTF
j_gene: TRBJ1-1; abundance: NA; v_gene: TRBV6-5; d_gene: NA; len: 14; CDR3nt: TGTGCCAGCAGGGTAGGACGGGAGAACACTGAAGCTTTCTTT; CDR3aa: CASRVGRENTEAFF